This passage covers 29 T cell receptor beta chains from one sample sequenced in a study of vaccination and CD4 T cells after COVID-19. Cultured CD4+ T cells had their DNA profiled by the Oncomine TCR Beta short-read assay. TCRdb reprocessed the PCR reads with MiXCR, giving one entry per CDR3 protein. The table has 7,000 to 8,500 distinct CDR3 sequences, 60% seen once. Treatment meaning: approximately 9-day PBMC culture with coronavirus spike peptide pools or control peptides (ViraFEST assay). These TCRs' antigens remain unknown. Sequencing input: CD4+ T cells from blood, cultured in vitro. The origin of the receptors is a human donor who had recovered from COVID-19.

This chain connects TRBV7-2 to TRBJ2-3; the D is unclear. Trimming took 1 base from V and 2 from J, leaving 13 bases between them. Germline assignment: CDR1 SGHTA and CDR2 FQGNSA. This CDR3 comprises 16 residues. CDR3 DNA: TGTGCCAGCAGCTTAGTGTTCGGCCTTTACACAGATACGCAGTATTTT. Protein sequence: CASSLVFGLYTDTQYF.

This chain connects TRBV19 to TRBJ2-2, with TRBD1 matching 8 bases. This CDR3 region has 19 residues. V shed 3 bases and J 2 bases; nucleotides not matched to a gene: 14. Germline V gives CDR1 LNHDA, CDR2 SQIVND (reference sequence). The CDR3 DNA sequence: TGTGCCAGTAGTATCGTAGGACAGGGACTGCTGGGCAACACCGGGGAGCTGTTTTTT. This encodes CASSIVGQGLLGNTGELFF.

V usage is TRBV6-5 and J usage is TRBJ1-1; unclear D gene. The germline V gene encodes CDR1 MNHEY and CDR2 SVGAGI. The length of the CDR3 is 14 residues. V was trimmed by 4 bases and J by 0 bases, leaving 9 bases between them. CDR3 residues: CASSSTTVNTEAFF. DNA for the CDR3: TGTGCCAGCAGTTCCACGACCGTGAACACTGAAGCTTTCTTT.

This clonotype was detected only a few times. The chain carries TRBV20-1 and TRBJ1-5; D is possibly TRBD1 (6 bases). The CDR3 spans 15 residues. Germline assignment: CDR1 DFQATT and CDR2 SNEGSKA (reference sequence). Trimming pared 6 bases from V and 5 bases from J, leaving 20 bases between. The CDR3 nucleotides read TGCAGTGCGGTAGAGAGGGGGGGACGGTATCAGCCCCAGCATTTT. Encoded protein: CSAVERGGRYQPQHF.

The chain recombines TRBV19 with TRBJ1-5, with 8 bases that match TRBD1. J was trimmed by 7 bases and V by 0 bases; bases with no gene match: 5. The CDR3 runs 15 residues. Looked up from germline, CDR1 is LNHDA and CDR2 is SQIVND (reference sequence). DNA for the CDR3: TGTGCCAGTAGTATAGACAGGGGGCCGGGACAGCCCCAGCATTTT. Protein: CASSIDRGPGQPQHF. Full variable domain (rest looked up from reference TRBV19 and TRBJ1-5): DGGITQSPKYLFRKEGQNVTLSCEQNLNHDAMYWYRQDPGQGLRLIYYSQIVNDFQKGDIAEGYSVSREKKESFPLTVTSAQKNPTAFYLCASSIDRGPGQPQHFGDGTRLSIL.

This chain uses TRBV6-1 with TRBJ1-1, with D possibly being TRBD1 (5 bases). The V end was cut by 10 bases, the J end by 1 base, with 13 bases between. This CDR3 has 13 residues. Per germline, CDR1 MNHNS and CDR2 SASEGT. CDR3 loop: CATEQERNTEAFF. The CDR3 coding sequence is TGTGCCACCGAACAGGAGCGGAACACTGAAGCTTTCTTT.

This chain links TRBV5-4 with TRBJ2-7; 10 bases agree with TRBD2. The CDR3 extends over 15 amino acids. Unmatched junction bases numbered 6, after V lost 0 bases and J lost 6 bases. Germline V gives CDR1 SGHNT, CDR2 YYREEE (reference sequence). In DNA form, the CDR3 reads TGTGCCAGCAGCTTGGCGGGACTAGCGAGTTCCGAGCAGTACTTC. This gives the protein CASSLAGLASSEQYF.

By frequency in the sample, this clonotype is medium-sized. The rearrangement links TRBV7-6 to TRBJ2-7; no definite D call. The CDR3 contains 11 residues. The germline gives CDR1 SGHVS, CDR2 FNYEAQ. Trimming cost V 1 base and J 6 bases, with 4 bases left between them. The CDR3 spells CASSLVAEQYF. CDR3 bases: TGTGCCAGCAGCTTAGTGGCCGAGCAGTACTTC.

In this sample, this clonotype is medium-sized. The gene calls are TRBV6-1 and TRBJ1-6; TRBD1 matches at 9 bases. Losses at the gene ends were 7 bases for V and 10 bases for J; bases not matched to a gene: 8. The V gene's germline CDR1 is MNHNS and CDR2 SASEGT. The CDR3 is 14 amino acids. The CDR3 protein is CASKIQGAWSPLHF. The CDR3 DNA sequence: TGTGCCAGCAAAATACAGGGGGCTTGGTCACCCCTCCACTTT.

This chain connects TRBV7-2 to TRBJ2-3; D remains unclear. This CDR3 has 15 residues. Germline CDR1 and CDR2: SGHTA and FQGNSA. The ends were cut back, 1 base at V and 1 base at J, with 9 bases in the middle. The CDR3: CASSLVRAGTDTQYF. The CDR3 region has the DNA TGTGCCAGCAGCTTAGTAAGGGCGGGCACAGATACGCAGTATTTT.

The chain has TRBV20-1 and TRBJ2-3; no firm D call. Germline V gives CDR1 DFQATT, CDR2 SNEGSKA (reference sequence). V was trimmed by 7 bases and J by 6 bases, leaving 26 bases between them. The length of the CDR3 is 16 residues. The DNA of the CDR3 is TGCAGTGTCATTAGGCCCCCGGAACTCCAAATGGATACGCAGTATTTT. Translation: CSVIRPPELQMDTQYF.

The chain links TRBV7-2 to TRBJ2-7, with D unclear. The V end lost 2 bases, the J end lost 5 bases, and 13 bases lay between the germline ends. Germline lookup yields CDR1 SGHTA and CDR2 FQGNSA. The CDR3 extends over 14 amino acids. CDR3 sequence: CASSLPPLAHEQYF. The CDR3 coding sequence is TGTGCCAGCAGCTTACCCCCCTTGGCACACGAGCAGTACTTC.

The chain combines TRBV2 with TRBJ2-2, with 10 bases that match TRBD2. Germline V gene lookup returns CDR1 SNHLY and CDR2 FYNNEI. Trimming cost V 6 bases and J 6 bases; bases outside gene matches: 7. This CDR3 has 15 amino acids. The CDR3 nucleotides are TGTGCCAGCAGGACGATAGCGGGAGGCGCCGGGGAGCTGTTTTTT. Protein sequence: CASRTIAGGAGELFF.

The V gene is TRBV5-4, the J gene TRBJ1-2, with 10 bases identical to TRBD1. Trimming cost V 3 bases and J 3 bases; bases outside gene matches: 2. Germline values: CDR1 SGHNT, CDR2 YYREEE (reference sequence). The CDR3 runs 14 residues. The CDR3 protein is CASSSDRGYYGYTF. In nucleotides, the CDR3 is TGTGCCAGCAGCTCGGACAGGGGGTACTATGGCTACACCTTC.

Only one count was recorded for this clonotype. A read error may produce the germline difference seen at one junction end. The V call is TRBV7-7, the J call TRBJ1-5; no clear D. The CDR3 has 15 residues. Germline CDR1 reads SSHAT; CDR2 reads FNYEAQ (reference sequence). In DNA form, the CDR3 reads TGTGCTAGCAGCTTGGGGTCCCCTAGCAATCAGCCCCAGCATTTT. Its protein is CASSLGSPSNQPQHF.

CDR3 sequence reads: CASSYARSDYEQYF. In nucleotides, the CDR3 is TGTGCCAGCAGTTATGCGCGGTCGGACTACGAGCAGTACTTC. J is TRBJ2-7 and V is TRBV2; D is unresolved. Looked up from germline, CDR1 is SNHLY and CDR2 is FYNNEI. CDR3 length equals 14 residues. With 5 bases removed from V and 3 bases from J, the gap between germline ends came to 14 bases.

The chain has TRBV6-4 and TRBJ1-1; 8 nucleotides align to TRBD1. Germline V gene data show CDR1 as MRHNA and CDR2 as SNTAGT. J lost 3 bases, V lost 0 bases, and 3 bases had no gene match. The length of the CDR3 is 15 residues. This CDR3 is CASSDSSGGYTEAFF. Here the CDR3 DNA reads TGTGCCAGCAGTGACTCATCAGGGGGCTACACTGAAGCTTTCTTT.

This clonotype was counted a few times. This chain connects TRBV30 to TRBJ1-5, with D possibly matching TRBD1 (5 bases). Trimming took 1 base from V and 4 from J, leaving 8 bases between them. CDR1 GTSNPN and CDR2 SVGIG come from the germline V gene (reference sequence). The CDR3 loop spans 13 amino acids. The CDR3 nucleotides read TGTGCCTGGAGTGAACGGGGGAATCAGCCCCAGCATTTT. It yields the protein CAWSERGNQPQHF.

The chain combines TRBV20-1 with TRBJ2-3; TRBD2 matches at 8 bases. After removal of 3 bases from V and 0 bases from J, the junction contained 5 bases not matched to a gene. CDR1 DFQATT and CDR2 SNEGSKA come from the germline V gene (reference sequence). This CDR3 comprises 15 residues. The CDR3 loop is CSASTLAASTDTQYF. CDR3 in DNA: TGCAGTGCTAGCACACTAGCGGCTAGCACAGATACGCAGTATTTT.

The chain is built from TRBV20-1 and TRBJ1-5; D remains ambiguous. Germline V gives CDR1 DFQATT, CDR2 SNEGSKA (reference sequence). Trimming pared 3 bases from V and 6 bases from J, leaving 15 bases between. The CDR3 runs 14 residues. The CDR3, as DNA: TGCAGTGCTAGGGCCCAGCTGGGAAGTCAGCCCCAGCATTTT. Its protein is CSARAQLGSQPQHF.

This clonotype came up a few times. The CDR3: CASNRRQFSTDTQYF. The CDR3 nucleotides are TGTGCCAGCAACCGAAGACAGTTTAGCACAGATACGCAGTATTTT. V usage is TRBV27 and J usage is TRBJ2-3, with D possibly matching TRBD1 (5 bases). Germline V gene data show CDR1 as MNHEY and CDR2 as SMNVEV (reference sequence). The CDR3 runs to 15 residues. The germline V and J ends were trimmed by 7 bases and 0 bases, with 14 bases remaining between them.

This clonotype was detected only a few times. The chain recombines TRBV5-8 with TRBJ2-7; the match to TRBD2 covers 8 bases. Germline V lookup: CDR1 SGHTS, CDR2 YDEGEE. Losses at the gene ends were 4 bases for V and 1 base for J; bases not matched to a gene: 10. This CDR3 comprises 16 residues. This CDR3 is CASSPSGTSGSYEQYF. In nucleotides, the CDR3 is TGTGCCAGCAGCCCATCCGGGACTAGTGGTTCCTACGAGCAGTACTTC.

The rearrangement joins TRBV12-3 or TRBV12-4 to TRBJ1-5; possible D gene TRBD1, 5 bases. This CDR3 is built from 14 residues. V was shortened by 4 bases and J by 2 bases, with 9 bases between the two germline ends. CDR3 coding DNA: TGTGCCAGCAGTTGGGGCGTCCGCAATCAGCCCCAGCATTTT. Encoded protein: CASSWGVRNQPQHF.

This chain connects TRBV6-2 or TRBV6-3 to TRBJ2-1; TRBD2 matches at 12 bases. The CDR3 is 14 amino acids. V gave up 6 bases and J gave up 10 bases; unmatched junction bases: 7. Germline CDR1 is MNHEY and CDR2 is SVGEGT. The CDR3 nucleotides are TGTGCCAGCAGACCGGGACTAGCGGGCTCGGAGCAGTTCTTC. As protein: CASRPGLAGSEQFF.

The chain carries TRBV20-1 and TRBJ2-2; D call uncertain. The CDR3 length is 13 residues. Per germline, CDR1 DFQATT and CDR2 SNEGSKA (reference sequence). The germline V and J ends were trimmed by 4 bases and 7 bases, with 13 bases remaining between them. The CDR3 region is CSAIKGWSGELFF. DNA for the CDR3: TGCAGTGCTATCAAAGGGTGGAGCGGGGAGCTGTTTTTT.

The rearrangement uses TRBV2 and TRBJ2-2, with 11 bases aligning to TRBD1. Losses at the gene ends were 7 bases for V and 5 bases for J; bases not matched to a gene: 3. The V gene's germline CDR1 is SNHLY and CDR2 FYNNEI. The CDR3 totals 14 residues. Here the CDR3 reads CASTGTGGTGELFF. The CDR3 coding sequence is TGTGCCAGCACTGGGACAGGGGGAACCGGGGAGCTGTTTTTT. Full variable domain (rest looked up from reference TRBV2 and TRBJ2-2): EPEVTQTPSHQVTQMGQEVILRCVPISNHLYFYWYRQILGQKVEFLVSFYNNEISEKSEIFDDQFSVERPDGSNFTLKIRSTKLEDSAMYFCASTGTGGTGELFFGEGSRLTVL.

This clonotype appeared once. The genes are TRBV4-2 and TRBJ1-5; D is unresolved. The germline V and J ends were trimmed by 0 bases and 9 bases, with 18 bases remaining between them. The CDR3 loop spans 16 amino acids. The V gene's germline CDR1 is LGHNA and CDR2 YNFKEQ. The CDR3 DNA reads as TGTGCCAGCAGCCAAGATCCGTCGGCAGAGACATGGCCCCAGCATTTT. Its protein is CASSQDPSAETWPQHF.

The V gene is TRBV7-2, the J gene TRBJ2-5; TRBD2 is a possible D gene (6 bases). CDR1 is SGHTA and CDR2 is FQGNSA in the germline V gene. The CDR3 runs to 17 residues. V lost 3 bases and J 5 bases, leaving 22 bases between the germline ends. The CDR3 nucleotides read TGTGCCAGCAGCTTGTTCTCTAGCGCTACTACGTGGGAGACCCAGTACTTC. This translates into CASSLFSSATTWETQYF.

The CDR3 bases are TGTGCCAGCAGGAAGGCCTTCGGGACAGGGCAGCCCCAGCATTTT. Translated, it gives CASRKAFGTGQPQHF. The chain uses TRBV6-1 and TRBJ1-5; TRBD1 matches 9 bases. Germline CDR1 and CDR2: MNHNS and SASEGT. This CDR3 is 15 amino acids long. V shed 6 bases, J shed 7 bases, and the junction held 10 bases outside the gene matches.